This T cell receptor beta chain was captured by sequencing in a study of shared T cell receptors in the human thymus. The table came from immunoSEQ multiplex PCR; TCRdb's copy has only in-frame clones and leaves some out. The sample consists of roughly 500,000 clones, 75% to 85% of them appearing once. The germline CDR1 and CDR2 sequences are LGHNA and YNFKEQ. V dropped 4 bases and J dropped 8 bases, with 21 bases sitting between them. The CDR3 runs to 16 residues. These data are also associated with another study on human thymus T cells. That work states: Thymus was obtained from resections taken during corrective heart surgery.

The source material was thymocytes. This sequence originates from a boy younger than two with a congenital heart defect. The gene calls are TRBV4-2 and TRBJ2-1; D is possibly TRBD2 (5 bases). The CDR3: CASSPALSGFCDEQFF. The CDR3 nucleotides are TGTGCCAGCAGCCCGGCCCTTTCGGGATTCTGCGATGAGCAGTTCTTC.